The rows below give T cell receptor beta chains drawn from one sample of a study of regulatory dendritic cells for organ transplantation. TCRdb's table, derived via immunoSEQ multiplex PCR, lists solely in-frame clones and lacks some. Here the sample spans 6,000 to 8,500 clones, around 70% being singletons. No cognate antigen is known for these TCRs. Material: memory CD4+ T cells from blood cultured with dendritic cells. These TCRs come from a human donor in good health. Both conserved end residues are trimmed from each CDR3.

j_call: TRBJ1-1; v_call: TRBV29-1; cdr3_aa: SVGQGTEAF
j_call: TRBJ2-7; v_call: TRBV7-2; cdr3_aa: ASSFGQGTRYEQY
j_call: TRBJ2-3; v_call: TRBV7-3; cdr3_aa: ASSTGLEGDTQY
j_call: TRBJ1-5; v_call: TRBV19; cdr3_aa: ASSSGTGGARGNQPQH
j_call: TRBJ1-5; v_call: TRBV19; cdr3_aa: ASSIMWGDQPQH
j_call: TRBJ1-2; v_call: TRBV7-2; cdr3_aa: ASSPTGAHGYT
j_call: TRBJ1-1; v_call: TRBV4-3; cdr3_aa: ASSQLQTGGTEAF
j_call: TRBJ2-4; v_call: TRBV7-9; cdr3_aa: ASSLDSESDIQY
j_call: TRBJ1-2; v_call: TRBV12-5; cdr3_aa: ASGWGQGGGYT
j_call: TRBJ2-1; v_call: TRBV6-6; cdr3_aa: ASSGSYNEQF
j_call: TRBJ2-7; v_call: TRBV5-1; cdr3_aa: ASSLDLTGIYEQY
j_call: TRBJ2-3; v_call: TRBV6-5; cdr3_aa: ASSYSGTGVPDTQY
j_call: TRBJ2-3; v_call: TRBV5-5; cdr3_aa: ASSSGTDTQY
j_call: TRBJ2-2; v_call: TRBV5-6; cdr3_aa: ASSGGQGLPKNTGELF
j_call: TRBJ1-1; v_call: TRBV19; cdr3_aa: ASSIPQGQAF
j_call: TRBJ1-1; v_call: TRBV5-4; cdr3_aa: ASSYPQGVNTEAF
j_call: TRBJ2-3; v_call: TRBV12-5; cdr3_aa: ASGLDRATDTQY
j_call: TRBJ1-2; v_call: TRBV19; cdr3_aa: ASSQQGVGGYT
j_call: TRBJ1-3; v_call: TRBV18; cdr3_aa: ASSPGRLDTIY